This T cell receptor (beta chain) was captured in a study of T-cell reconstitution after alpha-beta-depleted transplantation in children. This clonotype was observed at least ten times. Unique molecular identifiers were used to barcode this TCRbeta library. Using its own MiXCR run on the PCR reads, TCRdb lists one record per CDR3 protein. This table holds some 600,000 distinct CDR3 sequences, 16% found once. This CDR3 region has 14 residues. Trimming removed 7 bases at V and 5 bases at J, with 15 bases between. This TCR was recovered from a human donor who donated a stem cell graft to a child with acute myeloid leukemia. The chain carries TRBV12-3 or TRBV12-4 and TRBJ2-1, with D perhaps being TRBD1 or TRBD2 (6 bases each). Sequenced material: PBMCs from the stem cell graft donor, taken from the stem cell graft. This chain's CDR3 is CASNGGRDNNEQFF. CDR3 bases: TGTGCCAGCAACGGGGGCCGGGATAACAATGAGCAGTTCTTC.